The clone carrying this TCR beta chain appeared many times. The antigen is undetermined. Germline-derived CDR1 and CDR2 are KGHSH and LQKENI. V trimming: 0 bases; J trimming: 3 bases; junction bases outside the gene matches: 3. The CDR3 has 15 amino acids. This record belongs to a study of T cells in Graves' hyperthyroidism and ophthalmopathy. Findings and limits, study-wide: Peripheral blood also featured most of the thyroid clonotypes expanded above 0.001.

TCR beta CDR3 regions were amplified from RNA. TCR CDR3 regions were first amplified by RT-PCR with HTBI primers. TCRdb used MiXCR to reprocess the multiplex PCR reads, holding one entry per CDR3 protein. The sample holds 300,000 to 400,000 distinct CDR3 sequences, 18% seen once. This clonotype was sampled from a woman aged 50 to 60 with Graves' hyperthyroidism. Source material: blood. V and J are TRBV18 and TRBJ2-3; 7 bases are a match to TRBD2. CDR3 bases: TGTGCCAGCTCACCACCTAGCGGGTGGACAGATACGCAGTATTTT. It is translated as CASSPPSGWTDTQYF.